This T cell receptor beta chain emerged from a study of lymphopenia after photon versus proton radiotherapy. Study-wide points: Survival link was tested only in deceased patients; proton benefit remains a possibility. Photon-treated patients lost naive T cells and TCR diversity; proton-treated stayed stable. After the lymphocyte nadir, photon-treated repertoires showed oligoclonal expansion, especially of CD8+ Temra cells.

Only in-frame clones appear in the TCRdb table, and some are missing; sequencing was by immunoSEQ multiplex PCR. The sample has 50,000 to 60,000 clones; roughly 90% are singletons. V was cut by 6 bases and J by 5 bases, with 13 bases left in between. Germline V CDR1 and CDR2: LGHNT, FRNRAP. The CDR3 sequence is 13 residues long. Regarding this clone: The antigen remains undetermined.

V gene TRBV12-5 combines with J gene TRBJ2-5, with D possibly TRBD2 on 7 matching bases. This clonotype was obtained from a woman aged 40 to 50 with cholangiocarcinoma. This material consisted of peripheral blood, taken from a patient treated with photon-based radiotherapy. The chain's CDR3 is CASGEGGGETQYF. CDR3 bases: TGTGCTAGTGGAGAAGGGGGAGGGGAGACCCAGTACTTC.